This T cell receptor beta chain was found in a study of blood T cell repertoires in COVID-19. At the level of the study: COVID-19 samples from acute and convalescent phases originated in the United States, Italy and Spain.

V was pared by 5 bases and J by 4 bases, with 9 bases between. The germline CDR1 and CDR2 sequences are SEHNR and FQNEAQ (reference sequence). The CDR3 totals 12 residues. Participants' reported clinical history set cohort assignment. How the authors handled the data: Reference gene primer amplification yielded estimated nucleated cell counts. Clones were sequenced by immunoSEQ multiplex PCR, and TCRdb holds only the in-frame ones, with some missing. Clone size and V and J calls were adopted from that table, with D and trimming inferred from the DNA. In the table there are roughly 200,000 clones, roughly 85% of which are singletons.

The J gene is TRBJ2-7, the V gene TRBV7-9; a possible D gene is TRBD1 (5 bases). The source is a man aged 40-49 years who had recovered from COVID-19. Material for sequencing was PBMCs or T cells enriched from blood (not recorded which). The CDR3 spells CASSAQGYEQYF. Here the CDR3 DNA reads TGTGCCAGCAGCGCTCAGGGTTACGAGCAGTACTTC.